Following are 24 T cell receptor beta chains from one sample sequenced in a study of regulatory T cells in long-lasting Graves disease. Arm-PCR of CDR3 regions with iRepertoire HTBI primers generated TCR beta libraries. TCRdb reprocessed the multiplex PCR reads via MiXCR and lists one record per CDR3 protein. This table holds roughly 400,000 distinct CDR3 sequences, approximately 22% found once. Stated time point: persistent/refractory GD, antithyroid drugs over 5 years with positive TRAb. PBMC-derived RNA was used for the TCR library. Sample: peripheral blood mononuclear cells (PBMCs), taken when the disease was refractory, from a patient treated with antithyroid drugs. The receptors shown here come from a female donor with Graves disease.

This clonotype was counted a few times. The chain combines TRBV25-1 with TRBJ2-2; no definite D call. This CDR3 region has 12 residues. Deletions cut 6 bases from V and 6 bases from J, with 8 bases between. Germline V gene lookup returns CDR1 MGHDK and CDR2 SYGVNS. For the CDR3, the DNA is TGTGCCAGCAGAGACGCCGCCGGGGAGCTGTTTTTT. This gives the protein CASRDAAGELFF.

This clonotype was counted ten times or more. The rearrangement links TRBV6-1 to TRBJ1-2; D is unresolved. This CDR3 contains 13 residues. Trimming left V 5 bases short and J 4 bases short, with 11 bases between. CDR1 and CDR2 from the germline V gene are MNHNS and SASEGT. This chain's CDR3 is CASSRAGFYGYTF. Here the CDR3 DNA reads TGTGCCAGCAGTAGGGCGGGGTTCTATGGCTACACCTTC.

The chain employs TRBV4-1 and TRBJ2-7; 8 nucleotides line up with TRBD2. CDR1 and CDR2 (germline): MGHRA, YSYEKL. Unmatched junction bases numbered 6, after V lost 0 bases and J lost 5 bases. The CDR3 has 15 amino acids. The CDR3 DNA reads TGCGCCAGCAGCCAAGAGGGGGCGGGAGGCCACGAGCAGTACTTC. It codes for CASSQEGAGGHEQYF.

There are a few counts of this clonotype. A much larger clone is a single base away; this may be a read error. Here the CDR3 DNA reads TGTGCCAGCAGCCCGACTACACACACAGATCCGCAGTATTTT. This gives the protein CASSPTTHTDPQYF. The J gene is TRBJ2-3, the V gene TRBV28; D perhaps matches TRBD2 (5 bases). This CDR3 comprises 14 residues. The germline CDR1 and CDR2 sequences are MDHEN and SYDVKM.

The chain uses TRBV20-1 and TRBJ2-7; maybe TRBD2 (7 bases). This CDR3 is 14 amino acids long. Germline CDR1 reads DFQATT; CDR2 reads SNEGSKA (reference sequence). Trimming stripped 3 bases from V and 3 bases from J, with 15 bases between. CDR3 loop: CSARMGGALYEQYF. DNA for the CDR3: TGCAGTGCTAGGATGGGGGGGGCCCTCTACGAGCAGTACTTC.

The chain employs TRBV5-6 and TRBJ2-7; 8 bases line up with TRBD2. Germline CDR1 and CDR2: SGHDT and YYEEEE. J was trimmed by 3 bases and V by 0 bases; bases with no gene match: 5. The CDR3 is 15 amino acids. The CDR3 bases are TGTGCCAGCAGCTTGGCAGCGGGAGTTATCTACGAGCAGTACTTC. Protein: CASSLAAGVIYEQYF.

V gene TRBV6-1 combines with J gene TRBJ1-2; a weak D match, TRBD1 (6 bases). CDR1 MNHNS and CDR2 SASEGT come from the germline V gene. CDR3 length equals 15 residues. V was pared by 4 bases and J by 0 bases, with 12 bases between. The CDR3 sequence is CASSAAGTPNYGYTF. Written as DNA, the CDR3 is TGTGCCAGCAGTGCGGCCGGGACACCTAACTATGGCTACACCTTC.

This clonotype was recorded at least ten times. CDR3 region: CASTAGVAYEQYF. The CDR3 DNA reads TGTGCCAGCACCGCAGGGGTCGCCTACGAGCAGTACTTC. This chain connects TRBV12-3 or TRBV12-4 to TRBJ2-7; possibly TRBD1 for D (6 bases). Trimming removed 7 bases from V and 2 bases from J, with 12 bases in between. The CDR3 extends over 13 amino acids.

The rearrangement joins TRBV10-2 to TRBJ2-3; 8 bases align to TRBD2. V was pared by 4 bases and J by 4 bases, with 10 bases of the junction left unmatched. This CDR3 has 16 residues. Germline CDR1 reads WSHSY; CDR2 reads SAAADI. The CDR3, as DNA: TGCGCCAGCAGTGGTACGCTAGCGGGCAGCTCAGATACGCAGTATTTT. Amino acid sequence: CASSGTLAGSSDTQYF.

This clonotype was seen many times. The chain joins TRBV28 to TRBJ2-7, with 10 bases matching TRBD1. V lost 5 bases to trimming and J lost 1 base; unmatched junction nucleotides: 5. Germline assignment: CDR1 MDHEN and CDR2 SYDVKM. This CDR3 comprises 15 residues. The CDR3, as DNA: TGTGCCAGCAGTCGCGGGACAGGGGAATCCTACGAGCAGTACTTC. Residues: CASSRGTGESYEQYF.

This clonotype occurred many times. The chain uses TRBV2 and TRBJ2-5; D unresolved. The V end was cut by 0 bases, the J end by 1 base, with 12 bases between. The germline gives CDR1 SNHLY, CDR2 FYNNEI. This CDR3 region has 16 residues. CDR3 sequence reads: CASSEALMGIQETQYF. The CDR3, as DNA: TGTGCCAGCAGTGAAGCGCTTATGGGGATCCAAGAGACCCAGTACTTC.

This clonotype showed up many times. This chain joins TRBV15 and TRBJ1-5, with 7 bases fitting TRBD1. CDR1 is LNHNV, CDR2 YYDKDF, per germline (reference sequence). After removal of 3 bases from V and 3 bases from J, the junction contained 2 bases not matched to a gene. CDR3 length: 14 residues. The CDR3 DNA is TGTGCCACCAGCAGGGACAGGTTCAATCAGCCCCAGCATTTT. It specifies CATSRDRFNQPQHF.

The rearrangement links TRBV7-2 to TRBJ1-5, with TRBD1 matching 7 bases. This CDR3 is 15 amino acids long. J lost 2 bases, V lost 5 bases, and 6 bases had no gene match. Per the germline V gene, CDR1 is SGHTA and CDR2 is FQGNSA. The CDR3 protein is CASSSRDSRNQPQHF. The DNA for the CDR3 is TGTGCCAGCAGCAGCCGGGACAGCCGCAATCAGCCCCAGCATTTT. The full variable domain, with the rest looked up from reference TRBV7-2 and TRBJ1-5, is GAGVSQSPSNKVTEKGKDVELRCDPISGHTALYWYRQSLGQGLEFLIYFQGNSAPDKSGLPSDRFSAERTGGSVSTLTIQRTQQEDSAVYLCASSSRDSRNQPQHFGDGTRLSIL.

V is TRBV6-5 and J is TRBJ2-7; D possibly corresponds to TRBD2 (6 bases). Trimming removed 4 bases at V and 0 bases at J, with 13 bases between. Germline assignment: CDR1 MNHEY and CDR2 SVGAGI. This CDR3 contains 15 residues. Here the CDR3 DNA reads TGTGCCAGCAGTTTCGGCGGGAAAGGCTCCTACGAGCAGTACTTC. As protein: CASSFGGKGSYEQYF.

A word on this clonotype: Possible read error: a much larger clone is one base away. The V call is TRBV6-9, the J call TRBJ1-6; D is unresolved. There are 15 residues in the CDR3. V lost 4 bases and J lost 5, with 12 bases in between. CDR1 is MNHGY and CDR2 is SVAAGI in the germline V gene. Here the CDR3 DNA reads TGTGCCAGCAGTTGCGAGGCACACAATAATTCACCCCTCCACTTT. As protein: CASSCEAHNNSPLHF.

V gene TRBV20-1 combines with J gene TRBJ2-7; 7 nucleotides match TRBD1. The CDR3 runs to 15 residues. After removal of 2 bases from V and 6 bases from J, the junction contained 13 bases not matched to a gene. CDR1 is DFQATT, CDR2 SNEGSKA, per germline (reference sequence). CDR3 loop: CSARSHRGPDGEQYF. The DNA of the CDR3 is TGCAGTGCTAGATCTCACAGGGGCCCTGACGGCGAGCAGTACTTC.

The J gene is TRBJ2-3, the V gene TRBV6-5, with 8 nucleotides matching TRBD2. J gave up 2 bases and V 4 bases, and 5 bases lay outside the gene matches. The CDR3 loop spans 15 amino acids. Germline V gene lookup returns CDR1 MNHEY and CDR2 SVGAGI. CDR3 sequence: CASSWTSPTTDTQYF. The CDR3, as DNA: TGTGCCAGCAGTTGGACTAGCCCAACCACAGATACGCAGTATTTT.

The table lists this clonotype with many counts. V is TRBV6-1 and J is TRBJ2-3; 8 nucleotides align to TRBD2. Germline V gene lookup returns CDR1 MNHNS and CDR2 SASEGT. The CDR3 is 15 amino acids. Trimming took 6 bases from V and 2 from J; bases not matched to a gene: 7. The CDR3 DNA reads as TGTGCCAGCAGAAATAGCGGGGCAGACACAGATACGCAGTATTTT. Protein sequence: CASRNSGADTDTQYF.

This clonotype occurred many times. The CDR3 DNA is TGTGCCAGCAGCTTACCTATTACTAGCGGGGGGGGAGAGACCCAGTACTTC. It specifies CASSLPITSGGGETQYF. The rearrangement uses TRBV11-2 and TRBJ2-5; 13 bases are a match to TRBD2. CDR3 length: 17 residues. The V and J ends lost 2 bases and 4 bases, in that order; junction bases with no gene match: 7. CDR1 is SGHAT and CDR2 is FQNNGV in the germline V gene.

This clonotype was counted a few times. The chain combines TRBV10-3 with TRBJ2-2; D is unclear. Trimming left V 2 bases short and J 4 bases short, with 8 bases between. This CDR3 has 14 amino acids. Germline assignment: CDR1 ENHRY and CDR2 SYGVKD. CDR3 bases: TGTGCCATCAGTGAGAACGGCCGCACCGGGGAGCTGTTTTTT. Protein: CAISENGRTGELFF.

This clonotype was seen a few times. CDR3 in DNA: TGCAGTGCTAGAGATCAAGGGCCGTACCAAGAGACCCAGTACTTC. Translation gives CSARDQGPYQETQYF. The chain couples TRBV20-1 to TRBJ2-5; D is uncertain. CDR3 size: 15 residues. Looked up from germline, CDR1 is DFQATT and CDR2 is SNEGSKA (reference sequence). Deletions cut 0 bases from V and 0 bases from J, with 11 bases between.

This clonotype showed up many times. V and J are TRBV12-3 or TRBV12-4 and TRBJ1-5; D not resolved. Trimming pared 3 bases from V and 2 bases from J, leaving 20 bases between. This CDR3 comprises 18 residues. CDR3 in amino acids: CASSFELVGLEGNQPQHF. The CDR3 DNA reads TGTGCCAGCAGTTTCGAATTAGTCGGGCTTGAGGGCAATCAGCCCCAGCATTTT.

Many counts were recorded for this clonotype. The rearrangement links TRBV6-1 to TRBJ1-1, with D maybe TRBD1 (5 bases). Germline CDR1 and CDR2: MNHNS and SASEGT. Trimming removed 6 bases from V and 3 bases from J, with 14 bases in between. CDR3 length: 14 amino acids. The CDR3 bases are TGTGCCAGCAGGGCAGGGTCAAAGTACACTGAAGCTTTCTTT. Protein product: CASRAGSKYTEAFF.

This clonotype was seen repeatedly, ten times or more. The gene calls are TRBV2 and TRBJ1-2; D remains ambiguous. The V end was cut by 6 bases, the J end by 5 bases, with 13 bases between. The CDR3 runs to 13 residues. Germline-derived CDR1 and CDR2 are SNHLY and FYNNEI. The CDR3 DNA is TGTGCCAGCAGAGACGGCTCGAGGTATGGCTACACCTTC. Translated: CASRDGSRYGYTF.